What follows is one TCR beta chain and its context. This clone's antigen is unknown. No qualities accompany the bases; no much larger clone lies one base away. Using the deep immunoSEQ assay, multiplex PCR amplified TCR CDR3 regions from genomic DNA. Genomic DNA extracted from each cell subset was distributed evenly over all wells of several immunoSEQ 96-well plates, and each plate served as one replicate. For sorted subsets, approximately 200 ng of genomic DNA, equivalent to 25,000 to 35,000 T cell genomes, went into each replicate PCR. The purified libraries were quantified using a Qubit 3.0 fluorometer, sized with a Bioanalyzer 2100, and then quantified again using the KAPA Library Quantification kit. Each immunoSEQ 96-well plate was sequenced on its own single-read 150-cycle Illumina NextSeq 550 flow cell. Regarding the original processing steps: Because the immunoSEQ output held only junctional sequences and lacked quality scores, the filtering could not match the filtering applied to full-length reads. Sequences were annotated with PyIR, a Python wrapper for IgBLAST v1.9, using IMGT germline references to assign V/J genes and CDR3. Any read was removed if the V/J assignment was weak (E-value above 1e-6), the CDR3 was missing, or the read contained stop codons, out-of-frame junctions, or ambiguous translated residues. V3J clonotypes were defined as sequences sharing an identical inferred V gene, J gene, and CDR3 amino acid sequence. Percentage overlap between repertoires was computed as shared unique clonotypes divided by the size of the smaller repertoire. RTK rarefaction, the Chao1 estimator, and Recon v2.1 estimates of unobserved clonotypes were used to assess repertoire richness. OLGA was used to compute generation probabilities for all TCRbeta clonotypes that the gDNA method yielded from a few donors. As stored in TCRdb, this immuneACCESS dataset retains in-frame rearrangements with V and J assigned. A fraction of the clones does not appear; measured against another copy, unresolved V genes explain less than half of the discrepancy, and the remainder lacks a known reason. Clone size and V and J calls were adopted from that table, with D and trimming inferred from the DNA. Recorded for this sample are around 1,100,000 clones; 77% of them occurred a single time. The top ten clonotypes cover 0.89% of the sample.

The germline ends are 13 bases apart after V is trimmed by 4 bases and J by 0 bases. Via the germline V gene, CDR1 is SGHRS and CDR2 YFSETQ. The CDR3 measures 16 amino acids from cysteine to phenylalanine. The retained sequence is limited to the CDR3, 48 bases, with the frame set at the first base. The record originates from a study of shared clonotypes between healthy human individuals (TCRdb year 2020). About the investigation overall: Three men and a couple of women, aged 18 to 49 years, made up the cohort. For each donor, CD4 naive and CD4 memory were each run on three plates, CD8 naive on two plates, and CD8 memory on one plate. To estimate repertoire size and how much clonotypes are shared between individuals, the study performed deep sequencing of blood TCR repertoires from a handful of healthy adults. Different laboratories and diverse techniques were used to prepare libraries and sequence TCR repertoires, to increase sequencing depth and limit assay-specific biases. Per donor, leukapheresis produced somewhere between about 0.94 and 9.5 billion PBMCs. The research as a whole found: Sampling was limited to blood, and TCR repertoires in tissue likely differ from TCR repertoires in blood. Compared with non-shared clonotypes, the clonotypes found in all four sorted-subset donors had higher generation probabilities. Rarefaction of sorted-subset datasets indicated incomplete sequencing despite the large sequencing depth. The small number of donors limited the genetic and exposure-history diversity represented. Naive subsets generally had larger estimated clonotype richness than memory subsets did. Approximately 4.8% of naive CD4, 3.5% of naive CD8, about 2.4% of memory CD4, and approximately 0.4% of memory CD8 clonotypes were shared across four donors. Pairwise subsampling led to the expectation that sequencing depth would affect the degree of clonotype sharing among donors.

Donors were healthy HIV-negative adults with no recently reported acute infections or vaccinations. All donors were Caucasian adults living in Nashville, Tennessee, USA. CD4+ T cells were enriched by magnetic negative selection; naive cells were then positively selected on CD45RA, and the negative fraction formed the memory subset. After blood collection by leukapheresis, PBMCs were isolated using Ficoll-Histopaque density gradient centrifugation and then cryopreserved in the vapor phase of liquid nitrogen. Analytical flow cytometry was used to check the purity and quantity of each magnetically sorted T cell population. From each sorted fraction, genomic DNA was isolated and quantified by UV absorbance on a Nanodrop 2000c.

In this chain, TRBV5-1 is recombined with TRBJ2-2; matching of 5 bases hints at TRBD2 as the D gene. The origin of this receptor is a man younger than 35 in good health. Some clones in this sample may be carry-over from other donors' samples. The sample taken for sequencing was memory CD4+ T cells from PBMCs. The intended sense of this specimen's cell subset or site label: CD45RA-negative fraction. The DNA is TGCGCCAGCAGCGCAAGGAGAGGGTCGAACACCGGGGAGCTGTTTTTT. It encodes CASSARRGSNTGELFF.